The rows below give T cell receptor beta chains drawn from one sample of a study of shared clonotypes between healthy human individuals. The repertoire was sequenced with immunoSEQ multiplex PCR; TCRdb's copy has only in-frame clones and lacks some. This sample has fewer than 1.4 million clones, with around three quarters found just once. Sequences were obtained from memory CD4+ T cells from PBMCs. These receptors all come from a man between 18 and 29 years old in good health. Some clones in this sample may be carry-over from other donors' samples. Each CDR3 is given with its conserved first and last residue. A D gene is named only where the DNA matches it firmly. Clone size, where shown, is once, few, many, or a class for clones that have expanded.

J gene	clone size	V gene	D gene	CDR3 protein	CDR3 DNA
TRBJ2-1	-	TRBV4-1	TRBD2	CASSQPSGSIGNEQFF	TGCGCCAGCAGCCAACCAAGCGGGAGTATCGGGAATGAGCAGTTCTTC
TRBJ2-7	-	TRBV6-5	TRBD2	CASRPGTSGSSEQYF	TGTGCCAGCAGGCCGGGGACTAGCGGGAGCTCCGAGCAGTACTTC
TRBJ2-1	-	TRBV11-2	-	CASTYRGYNEQFF	TGTGCCAGCACCTATAGGGGATACAATGAGCAGTTCTTC
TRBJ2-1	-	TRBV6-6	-	CASSIQSEQFF	TGTGCCAGCAGTATCCAGAGTGAGCAGTTCTTC
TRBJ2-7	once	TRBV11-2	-	CASSEDYEQYF	TGTGCCAGCTCAGAAGACTACGAGCAGTACTTC
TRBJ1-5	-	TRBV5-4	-	CASTLFGDSNQPQHF	TGTGCCAGCACCTTGTTCGGGGATAGCAATCAGCCCCAGCATTTT
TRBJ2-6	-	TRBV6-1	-	CASRWSGANVLTF	TGTGCCAGCAGGTGGTCTGGGGCCAACGTCCTGACTTTC
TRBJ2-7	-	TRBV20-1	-	CSATREYEQYF	TGCAGTGCTACAAGAGAGTACGAGCAGTACTTC
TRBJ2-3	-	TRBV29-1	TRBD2	CSVTGLALGGDTQYF	TGCAGCGTCACCGGACTAGCGCTAGGAGGAGATACGCAGTATTTT
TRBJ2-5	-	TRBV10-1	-	CASSGPNQTETQYF	TGCGCCAGCAGTGGACCCAACCAGACGGAGACCCAGTACTTC
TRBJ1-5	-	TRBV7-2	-	CASSFRGGQPQHF	TGTGCCAGCAGCTTCCGGGGTGGTCAGCCCCAGCATTTT
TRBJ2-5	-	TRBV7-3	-	CASSPDRGHGTSGLEQETQYF	TGTGCCAGCAGCCCGGACAGGGGGCACGGGACTAGCGGGCTAGAACAAGAGACCCAGTACTTC
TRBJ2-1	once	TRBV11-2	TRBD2	CASSSSSGTSDHNEQFF	TGTGCCAGCAGCTCCAGTAGTGGTACTAGCGACCACAATGAGCAGTTCTTC